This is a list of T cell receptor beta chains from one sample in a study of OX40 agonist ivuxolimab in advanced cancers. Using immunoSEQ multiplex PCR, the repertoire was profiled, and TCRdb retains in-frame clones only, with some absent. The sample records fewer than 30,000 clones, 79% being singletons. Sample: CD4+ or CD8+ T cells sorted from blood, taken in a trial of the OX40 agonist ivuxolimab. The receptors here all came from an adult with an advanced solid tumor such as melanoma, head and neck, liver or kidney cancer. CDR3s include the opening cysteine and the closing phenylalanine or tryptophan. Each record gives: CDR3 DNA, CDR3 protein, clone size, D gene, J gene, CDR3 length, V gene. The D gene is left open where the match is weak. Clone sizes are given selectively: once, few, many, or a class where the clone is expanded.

TGTGCCAGTAGTATGGAAGGGTTCCTCTACGAGCAGTACTTC CASSMEGFLYEQYF . . TRBJ2-7 14 TRBV19
TGTGCCGTCTCTTGCACAGGGGGCACTGAAGCTTTCTTT CAVSCTGGTEAFF . TRBD1 TRBJ1-1 13 TRBV5-3
TGTGCCAGCAGCCCTGAAGCGGGGTGGGCTGATACGCAGTATTTT CASSPEAGWADTQYF . TRBD2 TRBJ2-3 15 TRBV5-4
TGTGCCAGCAGCTTTGAGGGACTAGCTTTTGGCGAGCAGTACTTC CASSFEGLAFGEQYF . TRBD2 TRBJ2-7 15 TRBV5-6
TGTGCCAGCAGTGTTGGAGTAGCCTTCTCTGGAAACACCATATATTTT CASSVGVAFSGNTIYF . . TRBJ1-3 16 TRBV6-1
TGTGCCAGCAGCTTGGATAGTTCTGGGAACTATGGCTACACCTTC CASSLDSSGNYGYTF . . TRBJ1-2 15 TRBV5-4
TGTGCCAGCAGTGATTCTCAGGACTACAATGAGCAGTTCTTC CASSDSQDYNEQFF few . TRBJ2-1 14 TRBV6-1
TGCAGCGTGCTTGGTTGGAACACCGGGGAGCTGTTTTTT CSVLGWNTGELFF . . TRBJ2-2 13 TRBV29-1
TGTGCCAGCAGTGGCGACAGGGATTCGGATACGCAGTATTTT CASSGDRDSDTQYF . TRBD1 TRBJ2-3 14 TRBV6-1
TGTGCCAGCAGCCAGACAGGGAAAGGGTACAATGAGCAGTTCTTC CASSQTGKGYNEQFF . TRBD1 TRBJ2-1 15 TRBV13
TGTGCCAGCAGCACAGGGCCACCGACTAGCGGGAGGTCCGAGACCCAGTACTTC CASSTGPPTSGRSETQYF . TRBD2 TRBJ2-5 18 TRBV7-2
TGTGCCAGCAGCTTAGTAGACAGGCCGGGGGAGCAGTACTTC CASSLVDRPGEQYF . . TRBJ2-7 14 TRBV7-9
TGTGCCAGCAGCTCTTACAGGGGGCGGAAGAACTACGAGCAGTACTTC CASSSYRGRKNYEQYF . TRBD1 TRBJ2-7 16 TRBV11-2
TGCGCCAGCAGCCCTCGTCCCGAGTACGAGCAGTACTTC CASSPRPEYEQYF . . TRBJ2-7 13 TRBV4-1
TGTGCCAGCAGTTCGATGACAGGGGGCCCAACTAATGAAAAACTGTTTTTT CASSSMTGGPTNEKLFF few TRBD1 TRBJ1-4 17 TRBV2
TGCGCCAGCAGCCCCTACGGGAGACAGGTTGAGACCCAGTACTTC CASSPYGRQVETQYF medium-sized . TRBJ2-5 15 TRBV4-1
TGTGCCAGCAGCGTAGCACTAGCGGCCTACAATGAGCAGTTCTTC CASSVALAAYNEQFF . TRBD2 TRBJ2-1 15 TRBV9
TGTGCCAGTAGTATTTGGGTGGAGAACACCGGGGAGCTGTTTTTT CASSIWVENTGELFF once . TRBJ2-2 15 TRBV19
TGTGCCAGCAGTTACGGTCTAAACGGGGCCGAGCAGTACTTC CASSYGLNGAEQYF few . TRBJ2-7 14 TRBV6-6
TGCGCCAGCAGCCCACTAGCGGGAGCTGGAGAGACCCAGTACTTC CASSPLAGAGETQYF . TRBD2 TRBJ2-5 15 TRBV5-1
TGTGCCAGCAGTTACTCGGCGGGTAGCTCCTACAATGAGCAGTTCTTC CASSYSAGSSYNEQFF . . TRBJ2-1 16 TRBV6-6
TGTGCCAGCAGCGTAGGGTCCTCCTACGAGCAGTACTTC CASSVGSSYEQYF . . TRBJ2-7 13 TRBV9
TGTGCCAGCAGCCCTACAGGGGACTATGGCTACACCTTC CASSPTGDYGYTF . TRBD1 TRBJ1-2 13 TRBV7-9
TGCGCCAGCAGCCAAGGGGTGGAGACAAGGACCTACGAGCAGTACTTC CASSQGVETRTYEQYF . . TRBJ2-7 16 TRBV4-1
TGCGCCAGCAGCTTCGGGGCAGGAGCTTTCTTT CASSFGAGAFF . . TRBJ1-1 11 TRBV5-1
TGTGCCAGCAGTGAAATCCCGGATACCTACGAGCAGTACTTC CASSEIPDTYEQYF . . TRBJ2-7 14 TRBV6-1
TGTGCCAGCAGCCCCTGGGACTTTGGGGACACTGAAGCTTTCTTT CASSPWDFGDTEAFF . . TRBJ1-1 15 TRBV7-3
TGTGCCAGCAGTGAACCAGCCCGAGGTCGCTGGCTTCTCGATTCCGATTCACCCCTCCACTTT CASSEPARGRWLLDSDSPLHF . . TRBJ1-6 21 TRBV2
TGTGCCAGCAGTGAAGAGGGGGCCTTGAACACTGAAGCTTTCTTT CASSEEGALNTEAFF . TRBD1 TRBJ1-1 15 TRBV2
TGCGCCAGCAGCCAATACGGGTCTTTTGAGACCCAGTACTTC CASSQYGSFETQYF . . TRBJ2-5 14 TRBV4-1
TGTGCCAGCAGCCCCCGACAGGGCGCGCCCTACGAGCAGTACTTC CASSPRQGAPYEQYF . TRBD1 TRBJ2-7 15 TRBV11-3
TGTGCCAGCAGCTTAGAAGTGCAGACAGGGGGCCACGAGCAGTACTTC CASSLEVQTGGHEQYF . TRBD1 TRBJ2-7 16 TRBV7-6
TGTGCCAGTAGTCGGGACGGCAACTATGGCTACACCTTC CASSRDGNYGYTF . . TRBJ1-2 13 TRBV19
TGTGCCAGCAGCGCCGGGGCCAATTACGAGCAGTACTTC CASSAGANYEQYF . . TRBJ2-7 13 TRBV13
TGTGCCAGCAGCCAAGATACGTTCGGGACTAGCGGGACCTACAATGAGCAGTTCTTC CASSQDTFGTSGTYNEQFF . TRBD2 TRBJ2-1 19 TRBV4-2
TGTGCCAGTAGTATAGGAGGTAGCGGGAGTAGCAATGAGCAGTTCTTC CASSIGGSGSSNEQFF . TRBD2 TRBJ2-1 16 TRBV19
TGTGCCAGCAGTTCGTGGACAGATCAAGAGACCCAGTACTTC CASSSWTDQETQYF . . TRBJ2-5 14 TRBV28
TGTGCCAGCAGCGCCACAAAAAACGTCGGTCTCCGAGAAAAACTGTTTTTT CASSATKNVGLREKLFF few . TRBJ1-4 17 TRBV9
TGTGCCAGCAGAGGGACAAGGAGCACAGATACGCAGTATTTT CASRGTRSTDTQYF few . TRBJ2-3 14 TRBV7-9
TGTGCCAGCAGCGGCCCGCGAGCGGGAGAGGGGTATTCGGCGCAGTATTTT CASSGPRAGEGYSAQYF once TRBD2 TRBJ2-3 17 TRBV9
TGTGCCAGTAGTATTGTGGGGACCAGGAGCTCCTACGAGCAGTACTTC CASSIVGTRSSYEQYF . . TRBJ2-7 16 TRBV19
TGTGCCAGCAGTTTATCCTGGGGCTCTGGAAACACCATATATTTT CASSLSWGSGNTIYF . . TRBJ1-3 15 TRBV28
TGCGCCAGCAGCCAAGATCTACCGGTCAGCTCCTACAATGAGCAGTTCTTC CASSQDLPVSSYNEQFF few . TRBJ2-1 17 TRBV4-1
TGTGCCAGCAGTCCCCTCTATCGGCTAGCGGGAGAAGAGACCCAGTACTTC CASSPLYRLAGEETQYF . TRBD2 TRBJ2-5 17 TRBV28
TGTGCCAGCAGTTTCGGCGCCAATGAGCAGTTCTTC CASSFGANEQFF . . TRBJ2-1 12 TRBV28
TGTGCCAGCAGCTTAGACCGGCTAGCGGGAGTGACGGGTGAGCAGTTCTTC CASSLDRLAGVTGEQFF . TRBD2 TRBJ2-1 17 TRBV13
TGTGCCAGCAGTACCCTGCTAGCGGGGAAATACTCCTACGAGCAGTACTTC CASSTLLAGKYSYEQYF . TRBD2 TRBJ2-7 17 TRBV28
TGTGCCAGCAGCCCCGAGAATAGCAATCAGCCCCAGCATTTT CASSPENSNQPQHF . . TRBJ1-5 14 TRBV9
TGTGCCAGCAGCTTATTCGTACAGTACAATGAGCAGTTCTTC CASSLFVQYNEQFF . . TRBJ2-1 14 TRBV7-8
TGTGCCAGTAGTTCCCCTTTTAGGGTTAGTGGGTACACCGGGGAGCTGTTTTTT CASSSPFRVSGYTGELFF . . TRBJ2-2 18 TRBV19
TGTGCCAGCAGTGACTCGAGTCAGGGGGACTACAATGAGCAGTTCTTC CASSDSSQGDYNEQFF . TRBD1 TRBJ2-1 16 TRBV6-4
TGTGCCAGCAGCTTAGGGGACAGGGTCTACGAGCAGTACTTC CASSLGDRVYEQYF . TRBD1 TRBJ2-7 14 TRBV13
TGTGCCAGCAGCACGCTACAAGGACGAACCTACTATTACGAGCAGTACTTC CASSTLQGRTYYYEQYF . . TRBJ2-7 17 TRBV21-1